This T cell receptor beta chain derives from a study of blood T cells in healthy people across ages. Study findings and constraints: Across samples, TCR beta diversity tracked strongly with naive T cell percentage.

Per sample, a minimum of 6.5 million PBMCs were isolated. This clonotype was seen a handful of times. Antigen specificity is unknown. Germline V gives CDR1 ENHRY, CDR2 SYGVKD. There are 15 residues in the CDR3. A second about 6 to 11 cycle PCR used barcoded and J-beta primers. Each cDNA molecule was tagged by a template-switch adaptor that had 12 random nucleotides. TCRdb re-called the 5' RACE reads with MiXCR, one entry per CDR3 protein. The sample includes over a million distinct CDR3 sequences, 25% seen only once; the top ten take approximately 0.75%. The data also belong to a second study, concerning T cells of mothers and their children.

Sequencing used blood. The genes are TRBV10-3 and TRBJ2-5; 10 bases are a match to TRBD1. Near its end, the DNA agrees better with TRBJ2-1, so the J call may be wrong. This sequence originates from a girl aged 2 to 10 in good health. DNA of the CDR3: TGTGCCATCAGTGCAATCGGGACAGGGGACAATGAGCAGTTCTTC. Protein sequence: CAISAIGTGDNEQFF.